The clone carrying this TCR beta chain was counted only a few times. Its antigen is not identified. Method: immunoSEQ multiplex PCR; TCRdb's copy keeps in-frame clones and lacks some. The table shows fewer than 7,000 clones, with about a third occurring only once. This record belongs to a study of STAT3 mutations in large granular lymphocyte leukemia. Background on the study: Roughly half of the longitudinally sequenced T-LGLL patients carried detectable canonical activating STAT3 mutations. Approximately 40% of treated T-LGLL patients showed hematologic response to immunosuppression.

The study's findings and limits: In several patients, dominant TCR clone burden exceeded STAT3 mutant burden, suggesting STAT3 mutation arose secondarily. Every T-cell large granular lymphocyte leukemia patient had at least one immunodominant TCR beta clonotype.

Germline V gives CDR1 SGHTA, CDR2 FQGNSA. The V end lost 7 bases, the J end lost 4 bases, and 20 bases lay between the germline ends. The CDR3 extends over 15 amino acids. The rearrangement links TRBV7-2 to TRBJ2-7; the D gene is possibly TRBD2 (6 bases). The source of this sequence is a woman aged 35 to 49 with T-cell large granular lymphocyte leukemia. Some clones in this sample may be carry-over from other donors' samples. The source material was peripheral blood mononuclear cells. The CDR3 reads CASILDTGLNYEQYF. DNA for the CDR3: TGTGCCAGCATCCTAGACACGGGACTCAATTACGAGCAGTACTTC.